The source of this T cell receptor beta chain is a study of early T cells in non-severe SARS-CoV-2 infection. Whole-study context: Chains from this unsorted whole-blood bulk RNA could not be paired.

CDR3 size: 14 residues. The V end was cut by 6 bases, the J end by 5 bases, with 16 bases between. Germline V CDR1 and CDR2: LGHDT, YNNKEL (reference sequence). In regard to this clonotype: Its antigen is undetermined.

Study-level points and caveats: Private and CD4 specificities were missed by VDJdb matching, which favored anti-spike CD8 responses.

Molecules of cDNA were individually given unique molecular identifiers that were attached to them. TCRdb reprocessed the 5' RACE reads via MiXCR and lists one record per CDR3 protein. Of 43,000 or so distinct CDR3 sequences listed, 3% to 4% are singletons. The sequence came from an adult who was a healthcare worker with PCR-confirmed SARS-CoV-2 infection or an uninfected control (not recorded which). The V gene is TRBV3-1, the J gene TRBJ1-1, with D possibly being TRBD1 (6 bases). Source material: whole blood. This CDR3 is CASSNRQAGTEAFF. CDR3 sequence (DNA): TGTGCCAGCAGTAACCGACAGGCGGGTACTGAAGCTTTCTTT.